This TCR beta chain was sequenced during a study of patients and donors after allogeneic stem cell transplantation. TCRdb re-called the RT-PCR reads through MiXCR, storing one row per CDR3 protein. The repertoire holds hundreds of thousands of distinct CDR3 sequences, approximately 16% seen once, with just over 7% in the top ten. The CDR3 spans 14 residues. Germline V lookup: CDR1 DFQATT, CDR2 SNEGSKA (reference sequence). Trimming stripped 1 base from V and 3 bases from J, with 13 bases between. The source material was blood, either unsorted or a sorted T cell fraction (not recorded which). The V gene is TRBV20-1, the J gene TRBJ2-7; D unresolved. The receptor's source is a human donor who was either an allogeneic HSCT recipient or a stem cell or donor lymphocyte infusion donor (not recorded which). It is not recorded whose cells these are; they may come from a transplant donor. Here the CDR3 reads CSARGQENYYEQYF. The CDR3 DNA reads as TGCAGTGCTAGAGGGCAGGAGAATTACTACGAGCAGTACTTC.